This paragraph reports one T cell receptor (beta chain). This record belongs to a study of T cells in Graves' hyperthyroidism and ophthalmopathy. RNA transcripts gave rise to amplified TCR beta CDR3 regions. HTBI primers were used for first-round RT-PCR of the TCR CDR3. One entry per CDR3 protein, called by TCRdb with MiXCR from the multiplex PCR reads. Of under 700,000 distinct CDR3 sequences listed, about 43% are singletons. V lost 4 bases and J 14 bases, leaving 21 bases between the germline ends. Germline V lookup: CDR1 SGDLS, CDR2 YYNGEE. The CDR3 has 14 residues. This receptor was taken from a woman between 18 and 29 years old with Graves' hyperthyroidism. The sequenced material came from peripheral blood or thyroid tissue (not recorded which). The chain couples TRBV9 to TRBJ1-4; tentatively, D is TRBD1 (6 bases). The CDR3 region is CASSRSGGESGLFF. CDR3 DNA: TGTGCCAGCAGCAGATCCGGGGGCGAGTCGGGGCTGTTTTTT.